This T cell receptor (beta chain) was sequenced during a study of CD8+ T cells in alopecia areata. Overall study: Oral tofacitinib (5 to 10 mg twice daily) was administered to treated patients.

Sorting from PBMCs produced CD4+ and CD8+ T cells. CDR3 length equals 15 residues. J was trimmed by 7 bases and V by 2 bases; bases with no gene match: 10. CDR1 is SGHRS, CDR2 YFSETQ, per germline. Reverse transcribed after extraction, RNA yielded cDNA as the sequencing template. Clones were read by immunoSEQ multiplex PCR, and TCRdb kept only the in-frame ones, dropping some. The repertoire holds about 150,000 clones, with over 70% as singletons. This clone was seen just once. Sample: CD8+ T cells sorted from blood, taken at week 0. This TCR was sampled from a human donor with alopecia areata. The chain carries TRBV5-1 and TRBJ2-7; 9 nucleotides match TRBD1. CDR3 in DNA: TGCGCCAGCAGCTTCTACGGGACAGGGACGATTGAGCAGTACTTC. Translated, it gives CASSFYGTGTIEQYF.